Presented here are 11 T cell receptor beta chains from one specimen sequenced in a study of glioma-infiltrating T cells. The iRepertoire nested amplicon-rescue multiplex PCR amplified TCR alpha and beta CDR3s from RNA. TCRdb re-called the multiplex PCR reads with MiXCR, one entry per CDR3 protein. Seen here are about 180,000 distinct CDR3 sequences, about 47% observed once, and the top ten hold around 5.3%. Input material: glioma tissue, nonneoplastic brain tissue, or PBMCs (not recorded which). The receptors stem from a human donor with low-grade glioma or glioblastoma, undergoing nonglioma brain surgery, or in good health (not recorded which).

As to this clonotype: A much larger clone lies one base from this, so it may be a read error. This chain joins TRBV28 and TRBJ2-1, with 9 bases aligning to TRBD1. This CDR3 spans 16 amino acids. Germline V gene lookup returns CDR1 MDHEN and CDR2 SYDVKM. V shed 1 base, J shed 5 bases, and the junction held 6 bases outside the gene matches. DNA of the CDR3: TGTGCCAGCAGTTTATTTGGACAGGGGTCCCACAATGAGCAGTTCTTC. Its protein is CASSLFGQGSHNEQFF.

On this clonotype: A much larger clone lies one base from this, so it may be a read error. The chain employs TRBV28 and TRBJ2-5, with D possibly TRBD1 on 6 matching bases. Germline V lookup: CDR1 MDHEN, CDR2 SYDVKM. CDR3 length: 14 amino acids. The chain's CDR3 is CASSGQGYQETKYF. Written as DNA, the CDR3 is TGTGCCAGCAGTGGGCAGGGGTACCAAGAGACCAAGTACTTC.

This clonotype was counted at least ten times. The chain carries TRBV12-3 or TRBV12-4 and TRBJ2-5; perhaps TRBD2 as D (6 bases). V lost 6 bases and J 1 base, leaving 9 bases between the germline ends. The CDR3 is 13 amino acids. The CDR3 sequence is CASSRSGQETQYF. In DNA, the CDR3 is TGTGCCAGCAGCCGTAGCGGCCAAGAGACCCAGTACTTC.

This clonotype was seen many times. This rearrangement joins TRBV29-1 to TRBJ1-1; D call uncertain. The V gene lost 4 bases and the J gene lost 0 bases, with 6 bases spanning the gap. The CDR3 loop spans 12 amino acids. Germline V CDR1 and CDR2: SQVTM, ANQGSEA. Here the CDR3 DNA reads TGCAGCGTTGGTGAGATGAACACTGAAGCTTTCTTT. It yields the protein CSVGEMNTEAFF.

V gene TRBV7-9 combines with J gene TRBJ2-5; D call uncertain. The germline CDR1 and CDR2 sequences are SEHNR and FQNEAQ (reference sequence). The V and J ends lost 1 base and 4 bases respectively, with 19 bases between them. The CDR3 has 17 residues. The CDR3 coding sequence is TGTGCCAGCAGCTTAGAATGTATCATCCCGGCCGGAGAGACCCAGTACTTC. Protein product: CASSLECIIPAGETQYF. Full variable domain (rest looked up from reference TRBV7-9 and TRBJ2-5): DTGVSQNPRHKITKRGQNVTFRCDPISEHNRLYWYRQTLGQGPEFLTYFQNEAQLEKSRLLSDRFSAERPKGSFSTLEIQRTEQGDSAMYLCASSLECIIPAGETQYFGPGTRLLVL.

A remark on this clonotype: A much bigger clone sits one base away, suggesting this may be a read error. V gene TRBV28 combines with J gene TRBJ1-2; TRBD1 aligns across 8 bases. This CDR3 comprises 15 residues. Germline assignment: CDR1 MDHEN and CDR2 SYDVKM. The junction had 10 bases not matched to a gene; V was cut back by 6 bases and J by 4 bases. The CDR3 bases are TGTGCCAGCAGCTACATACAGGGGGATGTCTATGGCTACACCTTC. Translation: CASSYIQGDVYGYTF.

This clonotype has only a few counts. This chain links TRBV12-3 or TRBV12-4 with TRBJ2-7; TRBD1 aligns across 9 bases. The CDR3 contains 13 residues. V was pared by 6 bases and J by 6 bases, with 6 bases of the junction left unmatched. CDR3 sequence reads: CASSLRDRAEQYF. CDR3 bases: TGTGCCAGCAGCCTAAGGGACAGGGCCGAGCAGTACTTC.

The chain links TRBV30 to TRBJ2-3; possibly TRBD1 for D (5 bases). V was pared by 0 bases and J by 4 bases, with 20 bases between. The CDR3 is 17 amino acids. Germline loops: CDR1 GTSNPN, CDR2 SVGIG (reference sequence). CDR3 DNA sequence: TGTGCCTGGAGTGTAGCCAGAAAGGGGCAAAGGGCAGATACGCAGTATTTT. This gives the protein CAWSVARKGQRADTQYF. Variable domain in full (rest from reference TRBV30 and TRBJ2-3): SQTIHQWPATLVQPVGSPLSLECTVEGTSNPNLYWYRQAAGRGLQLLFYSVGIGQISSEVPQNLSASRPQDRQFILSSKKLLLSDSGFYLCAWSVARKGQRADTQYFGPGTRLTVL.

The gene calls are TRBV29-1 and TRBJ2-3; 7 positions match TRBD1. The CDR3 runs 14 residues. CDR1 is SQVTM and CDR2 is ANQGSEA in the germline V gene. The CDR3 coding sequence is TGCAGTGCTAGGGACAGCGGATCGGTAGATACGCAGTATTTT. It encodes CSARDSGSVDTQYF.

The chain joins TRBV11-2 to TRBJ2-5; D might be TRBD1 or TRBD2, each matching 5 bases. Trimming removed 9 bases at V and 5 bases at J, with 13 bases between. Germline V gene lookup returns CDR1 SGHAT and CDR2 FQNNGV. There are 12 residues in the CDR3. CDR3 bases: TGTGCCAGAACCCCGGGACCGGAGACCCAGTACTTC. Translating gives CARTPGPETQYF. Full variable domain (outside the CDR3, taken from reference TRBV11-2 and TRBJ2-5): EAGVAQSPRYKIIEKRQSVAFWCNPISGHATLYWYQQILGQGPKLLIQFQNNGVVDDSQLPKDRFSAERLKGVDSTLKIQPAKLEDSAVYLCARTPGPETQYFGPGTRLLVL.

There are many counts of this clonotype. The chain has TRBV4-1 and TRBJ1-6; D is ambiguous. Deletions cut 0 bases from V and 3 bases from J, with 15 bases between. CDR1 is MGHRA, CDR2 YSYEKL, per germline. This CDR3 region has 18 residues. The CDR3: CASSQESQTISYNSPLHF. DNA for the CDR3: TGCGCCAGCAGCCAAGAGTCGCAGACGATCAGCTATAATTCACCCCTCCACTTT.